What follows are 20 T cell receptor beta chains derived from one specimen sequenced in a study of cytomegalovirus exposure and HLA in healthy donors. 60 Vbeta and 13 Jbeta primers were used in PCR. Some clones are missing from TCRdb's copy, which holds only in-frame ones; the method was immunoSEQ multiplex PCR. The sample has fewer than 150,000 clones; roughly 80% are singletons. The sequenced material came from PBMCs. The receptors were sampled from a middle-aged man in good health and CMV-seropositive.

This clone appeared once. J is TRBJ2-7 and V is TRBV7-2, with 10 bases identical to TRBD2. J was trimmed by 2 bases and V by 5 bases; bases with no gene match: 6. The CDR3 covers 15 residues. Looked up from germline, CDR1 is SGHTA and CDR2 is FQGNSA. This CDR3 reads CASSQTSGVAYEQYF. The CDR3 DNA reads TGTGCCAGCAGCCAAACTAGCGGGGTCGCCTACGAGCAGTACTTC.

This clone appeared once. J is TRBJ2-5 and V is TRBV6-1; 7 nucleotides align to TRBD1. Germline V gene lookup returns CDR1 MNHNS and CDR2 SASEGT. The CDR3 is made up of 16 amino acids. With 2 bases clipped from V and 1 base from J, the junction kept 7 bases outside the gene matches. This CDR3 reads CASSENTGVLQETQYF. CDR3 coding DNA: TGTGCCAGCAGTGAAAACACAGGGGTTCTCCAAGAGACCCAGTACTTC.

CDR3 sequence: CASSDSSGGPTDTQYF. The CDR3 region has the DNA TGTGCCAGCAGTGACTCCAGCGGGGGACCCACAGATACGCAGTATTTT. The chain uses TRBV6-4 and TRBJ2-3; 8 bases agree with TRBD2. The CDR3 is made up of 16 amino acids. Trimming cost V 0 bases and J 2 bases; bases outside gene matches: 4. Germline values: CDR1 MRHNA, CDR2 SNTAGT.

This chain uses TRBV2 with TRBJ2-1; TRBD1 matches at 9 bases. V was pared by 5 bases and J by 6 bases, with 5 bases of the junction left unmatched. The germline V gene has CDR1 SNHLY and CDR2 FYNNEI. This CDR3 region has 14 residues. The CDR3 nucleotides are TGTGCCAGCAGTCCCGGGACAGGGCTCAATGAGCAGTTCTTC. Amino acid sequence: CASSPGTGLNEQFF.

This clone turned up a few times. This rearrangement joins TRBV9 to TRBJ2-2; weak D call: TRBD2 (7 bases). Between the trimmed V and J ends, which lost 7 bases and 6 bases, there was a span of 22 bases. The length of the CDR3 is 16 residues. Germline values: CDR1 SGDLS, CDR2 YYNGEE. CDR3 nucleotide sequence: TGTGCCAGCTCTAAGGGGGGGCGTTTAATATCCGGGGAGCTGTTTTTT. This gives the protein CASSKGGRLISGELFF.

In its sample, this clone was seen a few times. The junction departs from the called germline gene at one end, perhaps through a read error. The chain carries TRBV7-7 and TRBJ2-2; D possibly corresponds to TRBD2 (5 bases). Germline V gives CDR1 SSHAT, CDR2 FNYEAQ (reference sequence). The CDR3 contains 15 residues. The CDR3 reads CASTPRTGNTGELFF. CDR3 in DNA: TGTGCTAGCACCCCTCGGACGGGAAACACCGGGGAGCTGTTTTTT.

V and J are TRBV30 and TRBJ1-5; D gene unclear. Germline loops: CDR1 GTSNPN, CDR2 SVGIG (reference sequence). Trimming pared 2 bases from V and 6 bases from J, leaving 8 bases between. The CDR3 is 12 residues long. For the CDR3, the DNA is TGTGCCTGGAGTTCTCCCTCTCAGCCCCAGCATTTT. Its protein is CAWSSPSQPQHF.

This clone was recorded only once. The rearrangement uses TRBV9 and TRBJ2-3; D is ambiguous. V lost 0 bases and J lost 7, with 6 bases in between. The CDR3 is 12 amino acids. Germline lookup yields CDR1 SGDLS and CDR2 YYNGEE. Written as DNA, the CDR3 is TGTGCCAGCAGCGTAGGAGATAATACGCAGTATTTT. The encoded protein is CASSVGDNTQYF.

This chain connects TRBV6-5 to TRBJ1-1, with 7 bases identical to TRBD1. J was trimmed by 1 base and V by 0 bases; bases with no gene match: 5. Germline V gives CDR1 MNHEY, CDR2 SVGAGI. The CDR3 sequence is 16 residues long. The CDR3 region has the DNA TGTGCCAGCAGTTACTCCTTTGCAGGGGGGAACACTGAAGCTTTCTTT. This gives the protein CASSYSFAGGNTEAFF.

This clone was found once. This sequence joins TRBV6-5 and TRBJ2-2, with D tentatively TRBD2 (6 bases). Trimming removed 6 bases from V and 4 bases from J, with 15 bases in between. The CDR3 runs to 15 residues. Germline V CDR1 and CDR2: MNHEY, SVGAGI. The CDR3 sequence is CASRGRGIGTGELFF. The CDR3 region has the DNA TGTGCCAGCAGGGGGCGCGGGATAGGCACCGGGGAGCTGTTTTTT.

V gene TRBV4-1 combines with J gene TRBJ2-3; the match to TRBD2 covers 8 bases. Unmatched junction bases numbered 5, after V lost 1 base and J lost 2 bases. Looked up from germline, CDR1 is MGHRA and CDR2 is YSYEKL. This CDR3 is built from 16 residues. DNA for the CDR3: TGCGCCAGCAGCCAAGTAAGCGGGGGATACACAGATACGCAGTATTTT. It encodes CASSQVSGGYTDTQYF.

The V call is TRBV4-3, the J call TRBJ1-2, with D unresolved. Trimming stripped 0 bases from V and 4 bases from J, with 15 bases between. The CDR3 length is 16 residues. The germline V gene encodes CDR1 LGHNA and CDR2 YSLEER. CDR3 protein: CASSQEIRQASYGYTF. CDR3 nucleotide sequence: TGCGCCAGCAGCCAAGAAATAAGGCAGGCCTCCTATGGCTACACCTTC.

This clone was found a few times. The gene calls are TRBV6-5 and TRBJ1-5; 10 bases line up with TRBD1. The CDR3 runs 15 residues. Germline V gives CDR1 MNHEY, CDR2 SVGAGI. Germline trimming cut 6 bases from V and 6 bases from J; bases unmatched to any gene: 8. CDR3: CASRAGQGVGQPQHF. CDR3 sequence (DNA): TGTGCCAGCAGGGCCGGACAGGGGGTTGGTCAGCCCCAGCATTTT.

In DNA, the CDR3 is TGTGCCAGCTCACCGAAGGACAGGCGATATTATGGCTACACCTTC. Translating it yields CASSPKDRRYYGYTF. The J gene is TRBJ1-2, the V gene TRBV18; 7 bases are shared with TRBD1. Germline lookup yields CDR1 KGHSH and CDR2 LQKENI. Germline trimming cut 3 bases from V and 5 bases from J; bases unmatched to any gene: 9. The CDR3 length is 15 residues.

The gene calls are TRBV10-3 and TRBJ2-3; D perhaps matches TRBD2 (5 bases). The CDR3 extends over 15 amino acids. V lost 4 bases and J lost 10, with 21 bases in between. CDR1 ENHRY and CDR2 SYGVKD come from the germline V gene. The CDR3 here is CAISAYGEREGAQYF. CDR3 coding DNA: TGTGCCATCAGTGCTTACGGGGAGCGTGAGGGCGCGCAGTATTTT.

A few counts support this clone. The V and J genes are TRBV27 and TRBJ2-1, with TRBD2 matching 9 bases. The ends lost 2 bases at V and 3 bases at J; junction bases unmatched: 8. The CDR3 runs 17 residues. Germline CDR1 reads MNHEY; CDR2 reads SMNVEV (reference sequence). The CDR3 here is CASSLGSGGGFYNEQFF. CDR3 sequence (DNA): TGTGCCAGCAGTTTAGGTAGCGGGGGTGGTTTCTACAATGAGCAGTTCTTC.

This sequence joins TRBV5-4 and TRBJ1-1; 7 bases are shared with TRBD1. The CDR3 is 15 amino acids. Trimming cost V 5 bases and J 2 bases; bases outside gene matches: 9. The germline CDR1 and CDR2 sequences are SGHNT and YYREEE (reference sequence). CDR3 DNA: TGTGCCAGCAGATCGACCCGGGACAGCAACACTGAAGCTTTCTTT. Translation gives CASRSTRDSNTEAFF.

The genes are TRBV7-2 and TRBJ2-5, with D possibly TRBD2 on 6 matching bases. CDR3 length: 13 residues. V was shortened by 5 bases and J by 5 bases, with 12 bases between the two germline ends. Germline CDR1 SGHTA, CDR2 FQGNSA. The CDR3 sequence is CASSPRLVETQYF. The CDR3 DNA follows: TGTGCCAGCAGCCCAAGACTAGTGGAGACCCAGTACTTC.

This chain connects TRBV28 to TRBJ2-2; D is ambiguous. The germline V and J ends were trimmed by 6 bases and 2 bases, with 7 bases remaining between them. The CDR3 extends over 13 amino acids. Germline V lookup: CDR1 MDHEN, CDR2 SYDVKM. CDR3 in DNA: TGTGCCAGCAGGAACTTTAACACCGGGGAGCTGTTTTTT. Translating it yields CASRNFNTGELFF.

The chain employs TRBV13 and TRBJ2-1; 8 bases are a match to TRBD2. With V trimmed by 4 bases and J by 5 bases, 10 bases remained unmatched. CDR3 length: 16 residues. Germline V gene lookup returns CDR1 PRHDT and CDR2 FYEKMQ (reference sequence). Written as DNA, the CDR3 is TGTGCCAGCAGCTCTGCGACTAGCGAGTTGGACAATGAGCAGTTCTTC. Amino acid sequence: CASSSATSELDNEQFF.